The 17 T cell receptor beta chains below all came from one sample that was sequenced in a study of radiotherapy plus CTLA-4 blockade in lung cancer. Sequencing used immunoSEQ multiplex PCR; TCRdb keeps in-frame clones, though not all of them. The sample has about 120,000 clones, approximately 80% seen once. The sequenced sample was peripheral blood, obtained from a patient treated with radiotherapy plus ipilimumab. The source is a human donor with non-small cell lung cancer who had a partial response to radiotherapy plus ipilimumab.

The rearrangement links TRBV19 to TRBJ1-3; possible D gene TRBD1, 6 bases. The CDR3 has 14 residues. CDR1 LNHDA and CDR2 SQIVND come from the germline V gene (reference sequence). V lost 6 bases and J 7 bases, leaving 16 bases between the germline ends. The CDR3 here is CASRWDKGSNTIYF. The CDR3 coding sequence is TGTGCCAGTAGATGGGACAAAGGGTCGAACACCATATATTTT.

The chain uses TRBV19 and TRBJ1-1; tentative D call: TRBD1 (6 bases). CDR1 and CDR2 from the germline V gene are LNHDA and SQIVND (reference sequence). V was cut by 6 bases and J by 2 bases, with 19 bases left in between. This CDR3 has 16 residues. The CDR3 sequence is CASRGPGVWGNTEAFF. DNA of the CDR3: TGTGCCAGTAGGGGTCCAGGGGTCTGGGGAAACACTGAAGCTTTCTTT. The entire variable domain, with the rest obtained from reference TRBV19 and TRBJ1-1, is as follows: DGGITQSPKYLFRKEGQNVTLSCEQNLNHDAMYWYRQDPGQGLRLIYYSQIVNDFQKGDIAEGYSVSREKKESFPLTVTSAQKNPTAFYLCASRGPGVWGNTEAFFGQGTRLTVV.

The J gene is TRBJ2-3, the V gene TRBV28, with D possibly TRBD1 on 8 matching bases. Germline CDR1 is MDHEN and CDR2 is SYDVKM. V gave up 4 bases and J gave up 1 base, with 15 bases separating them. The CDR3 covers 16 residues. The CDR3 sequence is CASSSYRGGGTDTQYF. DNA of the CDR3: TGTGCCAGCAGTTCGTACAGGGGGGGTGGCACAGATACGCAGTATTTT.

V usage is TRBV7-6 and J usage is TRBJ2-1; 8 bases align to TRBD1. CDR3 length: 15 amino acids. The germline CDR1 and CDR2 sequences are SGHVS and FNYEAQ. V lost 6 bases and J lost 9; bases outside the gene matches: 13. In DNA form, the CDR3 reads TGTGCCAGCAGTTCGTCCGGGACAGGTAACGGTGAGCAGTTCTTC. Translation: CASSSSGTGNGEQFF.

The table lists this clone with a few counts. The chain joins TRBV2 to TRBJ1-3; TRBD1 might be the D (5 bases). CDR3 length: 16 residues. CDR1 SNHLY and CDR2 FYNNEI come from the germline V gene. V was shortened by 0 bases and J by 3 bases, with 12 bases between the two germline ends. CDR3 DNA sequence: TGTGCCAGCAGTGAAGCGCTTTGGGGCAGTGGAAACACCATATATTTT. This encodes CASSEALWGSGNTIYF. The whole variable domain, remainder taken from reference TRBV2 and TRBJ1-3, is EPEVTQTPSHQVTQMGQEVILRCVPISNHLYFYWYRQILGQKVEFLVSFYNNEISEKSEIFDDQFSVERPDGSNFTLKIRSTKLEDSAMYFCASSEALWGSGNTIYFGEGSWLTVV.

This rearrangement joins TRBV5-5 to TRBJ1-1; 7 bases are a match to TRBD1. V shed 0 bases, J shed 4 bases, and the junction held 12 bases outside the gene matches. The CDR3 consists of 17 residues. Germline values: CDR1 SGHKS, CDR2 YYEKEE (reference sequence). The chain's CDR3 is CASSLAPTQTGITEAFF. Here the CDR3 DNA reads TGTGCCAGCAGCTTGGCCCCAACTCAGACAGGGATCACTGAAGCTTTCTTT.

This chain connects TRBV18 to TRBJ2-3, with D possibly being TRBD1 (6 bases). The CDR3 extends over 14 amino acids. Germline V gene data show CDR1 as KGHSH and CDR2 as LQKENI. V lost 5 bases and J 1 base, leaving 10 bases between the germline ends. In nucleotides, the CDR3 is TGTGCCAGCTCAGTACAGGGTCGCACAGATACGCAGTATTTT. Its translation: CASSVQGRTDTQYF.

This clone was counted a single time. The chain links TRBV7-6 to TRBJ2-5, with 8 bases identical to TRBD2. Germline assignment: CDR1 SGHVS and CDR2 FNYEAQ. V shed 1 base and J 5 bases; nucleotides not matched to a gene: 9. The CDR3 runs to 16 residues. This CDR3 reads CASSLGGTRFGETQYF. DNA for the CDR3: TGTGCCAGCAGCTTAGGAGGGACTAGATTTGGGGAGACCCAGTACTTC.

In this sample, this clone turned up a few times. The chain employs TRBV19 and TRBJ2-4; TRBD1 matches 8 bases. The CDR3 sequence is 16 residues long. The junction had 10 bases not matched to a gene; V was cut back by 4 bases and J by 5 bases. Looked up from germline, CDR1 is LNHDA and CDR2 is SQIVND (reference sequence). The CDR3 loop is CASSKRTGTGENIQYF. The CDR3 DNA follows: TGTGCCAGTAGTAAAAGGACAGGGACGGGTGAAAACATTCAGTACTTC. Full variable domain (remainder filled in from reference TRBV19 and TRBJ2-4): DGGITQSPKYLFRKEGQNVTLSCEQNLNHDAMYWYRQDPGQGLRLIYYSQIVNDFQKGDIAEGYSVSREKKESFPLTVTSAQKNPTAFYLCASSKRTGTGENIQYFGAGTRLSVL.

This rearrangement joins TRBV6-6 to TRBJ2-1; tentative D call: TRBD2 (5 bases). CDR3 size: 14 residues. The V end was cut by 0 bases, the J end by 6 bases, with 9 bases between. Per germline, CDR1 MNHNY and CDR2 SVGAGI (reference sequence). The CDR3 coding sequence is TGTGCCAGCAGTTACTCAGAGCGGTCCAATGAGCAGTTCTTC. Its translation is CASSYSERSNEQFF.

This clone was found many times. At one end the junction does not follow the germline gene, possibly because of a read error. This sequence joins TRBV5-6 and TRBJ2-1, with a tentative D call TRBD1 (6 bases). The CDR3 length is 13 residues. The V gene's germline CDR1 is SGHDT and CDR2 YYEEEE. In DNA form, the CDR3 reads TGTGCCAGCAGAACAGGGTCTTCTGGAGAACAGGTCTTC. Translating gives CASRTGSSGEQVF.

The chain links TRBV7-2 to TRBJ2-2; 7 nucleotides match TRBD2. This CDR3 is 17 amino acids long. V shed 0 bases and J 2 bases; nucleotides not matched to a gene: 6. The germline V gene encodes CDR1 SGHTA and CDR2 FQGNSA. Here the CDR3 reads CASSLAPGGPNTGELFF. CDR3 sequence (DNA): TGTGCCAGCAGCTTAGCCCCGGGGGGTCCCAACACCGGGGAGCTGTTTTTT. Variable domain in full (rest from reference TRBV7-2 and TRBJ2-2): GAGVSQSPSNKVTEKGKDVELRCDPISGHTALYWYRQSLGQGLEFLIYFQGNSAPDKSGLPSDRFSAERTGGSVSTLTIQRTQQEDSAVYLCASSLAPGGPNTGELFFGEGSRLTVL.

This chain joins TRBV4-3 and TRBJ1-2; D gene ambiguous. The germline V and J ends were trimmed by 0 bases and 4 bases, with 6 bases remaining between them. Germline V gene data show CDR1 as LGHNA and CDR2 as YSLEER. This CDR3 has 13 residues. The CDR3 sequence is CASSQDFSYGYTF. Here the CDR3 DNA reads TGCGCCAGCAGCCAAGATTTCAGCTATGGCTACACCTTC.

The chain joins TRBV30 to TRBJ2-3; D perhaps matches TRBD2 (5 bases). This CDR3 comprises 12 residues. The germline V and J ends were trimmed by 2 bases and 3 bases, with 6 bases remaining between them. Germline CDR1 and CDR2: GTSNPN and SVGIG (reference sequence). The CDR3 here is CAWSRGTDTQYF. The CDR3 bases are TGTGCCTGGAGTAGAGGGACAGATACGCAGTATTTT.

About this clone: The same CDR3 also results from other DNA sequences found in this sample. The chain combines TRBV29-1 with TRBJ1-3, with D unclear. This CDR3 is 11 amino acids long. Germline V gene lookup returns CDR1 SQVTM and CDR2 ANQGSEA. Trimming pared 4 bases from V and 3 bases from J, leaving 4 bases between. CDR3 sequence reads: CSVALGNTIYF. For the CDR3, the DNA is TGCAGCGTTGCCCTTGGAAACACCATATATTTT. The entire variable domain, with the rest obtained from reference TRBV29-1 and TRBJ1-3, is as follows: SAVISQKPSRDICQRGTSLTIQCQVDSQVTMMFWYRQQPGQSLTLIATANQGSEATYESGFVIDKFPISRPNLTFSTLTVSNMSPEDSSIYLCSVALGNTIYFGEGSWLTVV.

The chain couples TRBV19 to TRBJ2-2, with 13 nucleotides matching TRBD2. The CDR3 is made up of 18 amino acids. Germline V gives CDR1 LNHDA, CDR2 SQIVND (reference sequence). V shed 5 bases, J shed 7 bases, and the junction held 13 bases outside the gene matches. CDR3 nucleotide sequence: TGTGCCAGTAGTCCGAGGACTAGCGGGAGACAATGGGACGGGGAGCTGTTTTTT. This translates into CASSPRTSGRQWDGELFF. Combining the CDR3 with reference TRBV19 and TRBJ2-2 gives the whole variable domain DGGITQSPKYLFRKEGQNVTLSCEQNLNHDAMYWYRQDPGQGLRLIYYSQIVNDFQKGDIAEGYSVSREKKESFPLTVTSAQKNPTAFYLCASSPRTSGRQWDGELFFGEGSRLTVL.

The chain combines TRBV6-5 with TRBJ1-4; possibly TRBD1 for D (5 bases). Trimming removed 10 bases at V and 7 bases at J, with 16 bases between. Per the germline V gene, CDR1 is MNHEY and CDR2 is SVGAGI. The CDR3 is 13 amino acids. CDR3 protein: CATLGAWGEKLFF. CDR3 sequence (DNA): TGTGCCACCCTAGGGGCCTGGGGTGAAAAACTGTTTTTT.